What follows describes a single T cell receptor beta chain. Antigen: not known. The treatment: AdE1-LMPpoly-expanded autologous EBV-specific T-cell therapy followed by anti-PD-1 nivolumab. This specimen comes from a study of EBV T-cell therapy then PD-1 blockade in nasopharyngeal carcinoma. Germline lookup yields CDR1 SGHRS and CDR2 YFSETQ. The length of the CDR3 is 14 residues. Trimming left V 4 bases short and J 4 bases short, with 15 bases between. Generated by immunoSEQ multiplex PCR, the TCRdb table keeps only in-frame clones and is missing some. The sample has approximately 23,000 clones, approximately 83% seen once; the top ten hold roughly a quarter.

This TCR was sampled from a man aged 35 to 55 with nasopharyngeal carcinoma. This specimen was CD8+ T cells from blood, taken at day -245 from a patient whose treatment included autologous EBV-specific T cells and nivolumab. The V and J genes are TRBV5-1 and TRBJ2-7, with unresolved D. The CDR3 DNA reads TGCGCCAGCAGCCTTCTGGGGTCTTCTTACGAGCAGTACTTC. Translation gives CASSLLGSSYEQYF.